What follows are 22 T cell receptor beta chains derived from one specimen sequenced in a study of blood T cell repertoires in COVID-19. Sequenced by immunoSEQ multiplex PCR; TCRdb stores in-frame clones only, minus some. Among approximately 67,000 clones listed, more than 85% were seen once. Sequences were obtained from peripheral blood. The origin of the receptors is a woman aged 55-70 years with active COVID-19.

The CDR3 protein is CASSYRESYEQYF. CDR3 in DNA: TGTGCCAGCAGTTACCGTGAGAGCTACGAGCAGTACTTC. The chain couples TRBV6-5 to TRBJ2-7, with D unresolved. CDR3 length: 13 residues. The germline V and J ends were trimmed by 2 bases and 3 bases, with 8 bases remaining between them. Per the germline V gene, CDR1 is MNHEY and CDR2 is SVGAGI.

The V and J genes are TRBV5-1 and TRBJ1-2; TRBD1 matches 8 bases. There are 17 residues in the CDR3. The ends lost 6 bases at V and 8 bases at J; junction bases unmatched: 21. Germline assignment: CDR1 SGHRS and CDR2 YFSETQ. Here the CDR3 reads CASTSTAGQGRLEGYTF. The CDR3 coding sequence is TGCGCCAGCACCTCAACCGCAGGACAGGGAAGATTGGAGGGCTACACCTTC. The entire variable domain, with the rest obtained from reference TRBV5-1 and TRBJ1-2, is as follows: KAGVTQTPRYLIKTRGQQVTLSCSPISGHRSVSWYQQTPGQGLQFLFEYFSETQRNKGNFPGRFSGRQFSNSRSEMNVSTLELGDSALYLCASTSTAGQGRLEGYTFGSGTRLTVV.

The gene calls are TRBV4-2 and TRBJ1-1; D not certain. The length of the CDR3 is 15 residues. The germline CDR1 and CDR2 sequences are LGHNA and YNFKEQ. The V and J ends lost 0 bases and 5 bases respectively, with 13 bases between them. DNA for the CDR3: TGTGCCAGCAGCCAAGAGGGCAGCCAAGGAACTGAAGCTTTCTTT. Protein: CASSQEGSQGTEAFF.

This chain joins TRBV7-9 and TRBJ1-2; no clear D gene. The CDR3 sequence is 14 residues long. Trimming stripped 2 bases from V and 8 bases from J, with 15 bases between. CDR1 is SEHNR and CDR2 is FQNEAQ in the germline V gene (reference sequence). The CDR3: CASSLTGLAGGYTF. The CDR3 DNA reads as TGTGCCAGCAGCTTAACGGGGTTAGCGGGAGGCTACACCTTC. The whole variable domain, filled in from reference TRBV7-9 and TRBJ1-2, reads DTGVSQNPRHKITKRGQNVTFRCDPISEHNRLYWYRQTLGQGPEFLTYFQNEAQLEKSRLLSDRFSAERPKGSFSTLEIQRTEQGDSAMYLCASSLTGLAGGYTFGSGTRLTVV.

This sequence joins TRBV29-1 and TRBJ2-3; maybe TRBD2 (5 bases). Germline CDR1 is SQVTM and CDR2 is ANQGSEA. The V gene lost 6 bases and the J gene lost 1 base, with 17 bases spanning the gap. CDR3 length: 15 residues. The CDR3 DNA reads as TGCAGCGTCGCCAGTACCAGCGGAGGCACAGATACGCAGTATTTT. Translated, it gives CSVASTSGGTDTQYF.

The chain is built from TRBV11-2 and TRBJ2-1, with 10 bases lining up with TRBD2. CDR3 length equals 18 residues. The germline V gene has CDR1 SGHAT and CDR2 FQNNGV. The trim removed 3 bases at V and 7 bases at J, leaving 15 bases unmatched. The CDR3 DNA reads TGTGCCAGCAGCTTCGAGGGCGGAGGAGCGGGAGGGAGGAATGAGCAGTTCTTC. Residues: CASSFEGGGAGGRNEQFF. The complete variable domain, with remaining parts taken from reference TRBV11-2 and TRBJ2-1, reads EAGVAQSPRYKIIEKRQSVAFWCNPISGHATLYWYQQILGQGPKLLIQFQNNGVVDDSQLPKDRFSAERLKGVDSTLKIQPAKLEDSAVYLCASSFEGGGAGGRNEQFFGPGTRLTVL.

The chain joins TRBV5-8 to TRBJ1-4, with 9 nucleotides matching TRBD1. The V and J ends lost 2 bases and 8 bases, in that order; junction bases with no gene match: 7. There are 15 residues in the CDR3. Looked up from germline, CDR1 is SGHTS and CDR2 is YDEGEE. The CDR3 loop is CASSLAGTGREKLFF. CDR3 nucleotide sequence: TGTGCCAGCAGCTTAGCCGGGACAGGGCGGGAAAAACTGTTTTTT.

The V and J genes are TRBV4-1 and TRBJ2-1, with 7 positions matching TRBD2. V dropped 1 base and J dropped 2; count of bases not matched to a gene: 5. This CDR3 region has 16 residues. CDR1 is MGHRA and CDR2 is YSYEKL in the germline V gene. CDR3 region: CASSQGREATYNEQFF. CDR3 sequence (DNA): TGCGCCAGCAGCCAAGGCCGGGAGGCCACCTACAATGAGCAGTTCTTC.

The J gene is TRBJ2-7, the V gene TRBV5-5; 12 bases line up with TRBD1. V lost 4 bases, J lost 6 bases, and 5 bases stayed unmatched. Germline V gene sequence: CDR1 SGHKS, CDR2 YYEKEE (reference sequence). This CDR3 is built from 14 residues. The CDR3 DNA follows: TGTGCCAGCAGCCCGGGACAGGGGGCGGGCGAGCAGTACTTC. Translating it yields CASSPGQGAGEQYF.

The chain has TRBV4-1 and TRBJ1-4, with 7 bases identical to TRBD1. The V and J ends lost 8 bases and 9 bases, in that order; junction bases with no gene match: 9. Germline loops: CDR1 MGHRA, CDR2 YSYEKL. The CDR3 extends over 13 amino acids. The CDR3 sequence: CASSGQQRKKLFF. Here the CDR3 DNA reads TGCGCCAGCTCGGGACAGCAAAGGAAAAAACTGTTTTTT.

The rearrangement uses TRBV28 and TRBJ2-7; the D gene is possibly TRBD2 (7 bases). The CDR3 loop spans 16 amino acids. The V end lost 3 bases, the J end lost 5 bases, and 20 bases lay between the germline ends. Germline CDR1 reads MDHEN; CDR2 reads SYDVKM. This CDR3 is CASSFRGGAGVHEQYF. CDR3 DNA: TGTGCCAGCAGTTTCAGGGGTGGGGCGGGAGTACACGAGCAGTACTTC. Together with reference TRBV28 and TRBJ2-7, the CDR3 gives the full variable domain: DVKVTQSSRYLVKRTGEKVFLECVQDMDHENMFWYRQDPGLGLRLIYFSYDVKMKEKGDIPEGYSVSREKKERFSLILESASTNQTSMYLCASSFRGGAGVHEQYFGPGTRLTVT.

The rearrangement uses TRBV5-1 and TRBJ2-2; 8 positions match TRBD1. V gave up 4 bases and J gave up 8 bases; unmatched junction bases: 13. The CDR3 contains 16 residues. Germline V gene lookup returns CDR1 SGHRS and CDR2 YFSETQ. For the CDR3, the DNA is TGCGCCAGCAGCCCGAACCTGCCAGGGGGCTATGGGGAGCTGTTTTTT. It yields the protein CASSPNLPGGYGELFF.

The CDR3 nucleotides are TGTGCCAGCACCCTCCAGAGGCATAACACTGAAGCTTTCTTT. Encoded protein: CASTLQRHNTEAFF. The chain recombines TRBV6-5 with TRBJ1-1; D call uncertain. V was clipped by 7 bases and J by 2 bases, with 14 bases between them. The CDR3 length is 14 residues. Germline assignment: CDR1 MNHEY and CDR2 SVGAGI.

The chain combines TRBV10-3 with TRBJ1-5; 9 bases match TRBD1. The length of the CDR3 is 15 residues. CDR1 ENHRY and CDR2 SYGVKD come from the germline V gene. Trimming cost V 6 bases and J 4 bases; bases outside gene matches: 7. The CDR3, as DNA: TGTGCCATCAGCGCAACGGACAGGGGTAATCAGCCCCAGCATTTT. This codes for CAISATDRGNQPQHF.

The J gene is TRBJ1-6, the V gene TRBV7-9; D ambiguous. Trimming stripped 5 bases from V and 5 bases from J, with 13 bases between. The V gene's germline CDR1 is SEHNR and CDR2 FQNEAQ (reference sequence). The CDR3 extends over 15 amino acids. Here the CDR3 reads CASSTARTNNSPLHF. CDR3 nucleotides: TGTGCCAGCAGCACAGCCAGGACTAATAATTCACCCCTCCACTTT.

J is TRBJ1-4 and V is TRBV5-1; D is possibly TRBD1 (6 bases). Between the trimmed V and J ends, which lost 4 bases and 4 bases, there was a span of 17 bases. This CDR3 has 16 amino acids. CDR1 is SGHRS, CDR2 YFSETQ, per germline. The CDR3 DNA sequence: TGCGCCAGCAGCATTGGGGGGCGCGGGGGTAATGAAAAACTGTTTTTT. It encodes CASSIGGRGGNEKLFF. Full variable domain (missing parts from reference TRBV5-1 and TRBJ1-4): KAGVTQTPRYLIKTRGQQVTLSCSPISGHRSVSWYQQTPGQGLQFLFEYFSETQRNKGNFPGRFSGRQFSNSRSEMNVSTLELGDSALYLCASSIGGRGGNEKLFFGSGTQLSVL.

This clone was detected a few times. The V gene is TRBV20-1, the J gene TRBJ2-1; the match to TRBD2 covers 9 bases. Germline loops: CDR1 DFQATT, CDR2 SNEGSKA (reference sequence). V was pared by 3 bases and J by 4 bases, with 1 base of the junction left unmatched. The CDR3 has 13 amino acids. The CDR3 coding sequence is TGCAGTGCTAGTAGCGGGGGTTACAATGAGCAGTTCTTC. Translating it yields CSASSGGYNEQFF.

CDR3 sequence: CASSLAGLAEYEQYF. The DNA for the CDR3 is TGTGCCAGCAGCTTGGCCGGACTAGCCGAATACGAGCAGTACTTC. The V call is TRBV7-2, the J call TRBJ2-7, with 8 bases matching TRBD2. Germline V gene sequence: CDR1 SGHTA, CDR2 FQGNSA. V lost 3 bases, J lost 4 bases, and 8 bases stayed unmatched. This CDR3 has 15 amino acids.

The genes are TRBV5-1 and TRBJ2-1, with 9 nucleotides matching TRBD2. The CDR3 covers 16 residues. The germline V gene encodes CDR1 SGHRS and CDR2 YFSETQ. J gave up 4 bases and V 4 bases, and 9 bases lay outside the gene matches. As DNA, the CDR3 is TGCGCCAGCAGCGCCATTAGCGGGAGAGGGTACAATGAGCAGTTCTTC. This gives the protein CASSAISGRGYNEQFF. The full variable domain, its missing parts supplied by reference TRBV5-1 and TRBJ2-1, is KAGVTQTPRYLIKTRGQQVTLSCSPISGHRSVSWYQQTPGQGLQFLFEYFSETQRNKGNFPGRFSGRQFSNSRSEMNVSTLELGDSALYLCASSAISGRGYNEQFFGPGTRLTVL.

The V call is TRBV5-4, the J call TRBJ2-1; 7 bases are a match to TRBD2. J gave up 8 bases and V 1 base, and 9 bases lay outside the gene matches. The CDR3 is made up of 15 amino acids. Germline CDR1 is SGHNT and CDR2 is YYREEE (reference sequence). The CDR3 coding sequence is TGTGCCAGCAGCTTGCAGGGCGGGAGAAAAGATGAGCAGTTCTTC. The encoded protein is CASSLQGGRKDEQFF.

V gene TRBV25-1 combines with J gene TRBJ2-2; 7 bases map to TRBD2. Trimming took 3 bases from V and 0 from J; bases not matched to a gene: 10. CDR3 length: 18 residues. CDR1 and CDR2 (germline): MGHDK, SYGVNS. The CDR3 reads CASSEPDWGGANTGELFF. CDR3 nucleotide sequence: TGTGCCAGCAGTGAGCCGGATTGGGGGGGAGCGAACACCGGGGAGCTGTTTTTT.

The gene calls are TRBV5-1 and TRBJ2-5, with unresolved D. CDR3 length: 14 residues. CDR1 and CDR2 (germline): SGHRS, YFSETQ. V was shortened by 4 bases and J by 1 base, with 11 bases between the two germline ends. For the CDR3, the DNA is TGCGCCAGCAGCCCACAAAAACCCCAAGAGACCCAGTACTTC. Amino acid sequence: CASSPQKPQETQYF.